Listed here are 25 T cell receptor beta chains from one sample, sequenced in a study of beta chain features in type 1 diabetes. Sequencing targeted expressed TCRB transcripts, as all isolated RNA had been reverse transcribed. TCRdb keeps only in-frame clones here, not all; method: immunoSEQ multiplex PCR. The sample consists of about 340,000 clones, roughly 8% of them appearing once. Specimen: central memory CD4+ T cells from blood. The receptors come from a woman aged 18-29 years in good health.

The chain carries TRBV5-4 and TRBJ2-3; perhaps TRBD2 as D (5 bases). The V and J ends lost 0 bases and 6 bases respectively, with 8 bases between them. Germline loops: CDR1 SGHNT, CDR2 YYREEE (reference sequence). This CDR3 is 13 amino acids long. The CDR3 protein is CASSLEGVDTQYF. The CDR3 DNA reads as TGTGCCAGCAGCTTGGAGGGAGTGGATACGCAGTATTTT.

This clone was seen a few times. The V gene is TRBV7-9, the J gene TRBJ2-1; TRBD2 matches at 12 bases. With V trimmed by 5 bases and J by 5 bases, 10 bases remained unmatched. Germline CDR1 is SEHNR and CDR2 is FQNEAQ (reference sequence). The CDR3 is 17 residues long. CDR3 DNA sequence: TGTGCCAGCAGCCTCCGGACTAGCGGGGTAGGAGACAATGAGCAGTTCTTC. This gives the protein CASSLRTSGVGDNEQFF.

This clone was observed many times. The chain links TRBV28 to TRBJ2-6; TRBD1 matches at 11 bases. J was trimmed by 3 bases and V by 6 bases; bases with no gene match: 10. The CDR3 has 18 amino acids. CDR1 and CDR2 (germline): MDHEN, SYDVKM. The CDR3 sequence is CASRPGQGVFLGANVLTF. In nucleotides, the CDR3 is TGTGCCAGCAGGCCGGGACAGGGGGTTTTCCTTGGGGCCAACGTCCTGACTTTC. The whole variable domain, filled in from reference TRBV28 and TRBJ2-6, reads DVKVTQSSRYLVKRTGEKVFLECVQDMDHENMFWYRQDPGLGLRLIYFSYDVKMKEKGDIPEGYSVSREKKERFSLILESASTNQTSMYLCASRPGQGVFLGANVLTFGAGSRLTVL.

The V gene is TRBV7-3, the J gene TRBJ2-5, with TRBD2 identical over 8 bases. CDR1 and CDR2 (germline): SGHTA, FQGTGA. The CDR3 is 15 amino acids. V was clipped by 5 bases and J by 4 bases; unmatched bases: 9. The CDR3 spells CASSPNSGKGETQYF. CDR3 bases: TGTGCCAGCAGCCCAAATAGCGGGAAGGGAGAGACCCAGTACTTC.

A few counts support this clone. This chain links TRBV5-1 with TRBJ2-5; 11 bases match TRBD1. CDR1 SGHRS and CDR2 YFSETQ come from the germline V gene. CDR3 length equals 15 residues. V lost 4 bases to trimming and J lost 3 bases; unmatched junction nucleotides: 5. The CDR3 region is CASSPPGQGEETQYF. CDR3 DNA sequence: TGCGCCAGCAGCCCCCCGGGACAGGGGGAAGAGACCCAGTACTTC.

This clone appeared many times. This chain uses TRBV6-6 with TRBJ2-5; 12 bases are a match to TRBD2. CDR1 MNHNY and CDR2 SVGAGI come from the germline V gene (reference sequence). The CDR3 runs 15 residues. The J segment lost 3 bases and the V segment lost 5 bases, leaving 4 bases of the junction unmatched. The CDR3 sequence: CASSPTSGSKETQYF. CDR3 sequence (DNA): TGTGCCAGCAGTCCGACTAGCGGGAGCAAAGAGACCCAGTACTTC.

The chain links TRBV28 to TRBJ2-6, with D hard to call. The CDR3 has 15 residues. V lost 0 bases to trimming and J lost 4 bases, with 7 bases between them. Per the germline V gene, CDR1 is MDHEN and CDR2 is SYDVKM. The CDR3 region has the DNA TGTGCCAGCAGTTTATGGGGTGGCGGGGCCAACGTCCTGACTTTC. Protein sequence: CASSLWGGGANVLTF.

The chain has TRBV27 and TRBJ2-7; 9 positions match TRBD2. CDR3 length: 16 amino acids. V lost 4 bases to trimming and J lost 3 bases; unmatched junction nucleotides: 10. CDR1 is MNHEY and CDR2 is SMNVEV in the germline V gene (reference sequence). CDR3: CASSSGVAGDGYEQYF. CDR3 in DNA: TGTGCCAGCAGTTCGGGGGTAGCGGGAGACGGCTACGAGCAGTACTTC.

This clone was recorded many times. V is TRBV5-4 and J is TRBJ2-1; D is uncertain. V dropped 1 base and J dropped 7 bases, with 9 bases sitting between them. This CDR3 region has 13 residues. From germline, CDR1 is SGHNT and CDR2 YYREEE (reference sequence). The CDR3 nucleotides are TGTGCCAGCAGCTTGTCCGTAGGGAATGAGCAGTTCTTC. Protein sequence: CASSLSVGNEQFF. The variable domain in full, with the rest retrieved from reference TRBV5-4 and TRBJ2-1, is ETGVTQSPTHLIKTRGQQVTLRCSSQSGHNTVSWYQQALGQGPQFIFQYYREEENGRGNFPPRFSGLQFPNYSSELNVNALELDDSALYLCASSLSVGNEQFFGPGTRLTVL.

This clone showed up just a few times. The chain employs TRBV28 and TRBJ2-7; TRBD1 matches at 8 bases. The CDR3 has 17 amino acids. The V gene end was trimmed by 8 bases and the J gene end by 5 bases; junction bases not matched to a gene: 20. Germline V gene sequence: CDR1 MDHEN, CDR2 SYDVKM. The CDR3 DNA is TGTGCCAGCGCACTCCTCGGACAGGGCCTCGTTTTGGACGAGCAGTACTTC. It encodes CASALLGQGLVLDEQYF.

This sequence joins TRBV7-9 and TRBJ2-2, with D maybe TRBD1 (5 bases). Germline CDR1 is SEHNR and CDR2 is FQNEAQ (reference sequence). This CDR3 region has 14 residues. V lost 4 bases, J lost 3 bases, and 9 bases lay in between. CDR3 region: CASSYLGDTGELFF. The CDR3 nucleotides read TGTGCCAGCAGCTACCTAGGGGACACCGGGGAGCTGTTTTTT. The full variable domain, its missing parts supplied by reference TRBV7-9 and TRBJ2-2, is DTGVSQNPRHKITKRGQNVTFRCDPISEHNRLYWYRQTLGQGPEFLTYFQNEAQLEKSRLLSDRFSAERPKGSFSTLEIQRTEQGDSAMYLCASSYLGDTGELFFGEGSRLTVL.

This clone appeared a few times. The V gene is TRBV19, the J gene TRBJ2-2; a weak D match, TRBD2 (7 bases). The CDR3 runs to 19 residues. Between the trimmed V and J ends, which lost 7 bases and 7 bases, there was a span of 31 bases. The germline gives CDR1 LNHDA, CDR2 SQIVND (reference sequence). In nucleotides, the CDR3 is TGTGCCAGTACCATGAGCAGGGGCGGGAGAGAACACGGAATCGGGGAGCTGTTTTTT. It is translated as CASTMSRGGREHGIGELFF.

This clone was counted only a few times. CDR3 bases: TGTGCCAGCAGCTCCCCGACTCGGTCGGGGTACTATGGCTACACCTTC. This sequence encodes CASSSPTRSGYYGYTF. V usage is TRBV7-2 and J usage is TRBJ1-2; no reliable D call. Germline lookup yields CDR1 SGHTA and CDR2 FQGNSA. This CDR3 spans 16 amino acids. The V and J ends lost 4 bases and 3 bases respectively, with 18 bases between them.

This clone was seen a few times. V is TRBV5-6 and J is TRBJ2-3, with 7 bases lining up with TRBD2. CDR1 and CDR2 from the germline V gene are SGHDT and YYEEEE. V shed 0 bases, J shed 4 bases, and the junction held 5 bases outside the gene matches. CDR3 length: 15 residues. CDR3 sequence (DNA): TGTGCCAGCAGCTTGGGGAACGGGAGGCCAGATACGCAGTATTTT. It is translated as CASSLGNGRPDTQYF. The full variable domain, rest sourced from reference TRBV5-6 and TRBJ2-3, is DAGVTQSPTHLIKTRGQQVTLRCSPKSGHDTVSWYQQALGQGPQFIFQYYEEEERQRGNFPDRFSGHQFPNYSSELNVNALLLGDSALYLCASSLGNGRPDTQYFGPGTRLTVL.

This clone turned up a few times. CDR3: CASSLAPWPGQETQYF. CDR3 nucleotides: TGTGCCAGCAGCTTAGCTCCTTGGCCAGGACAAGAGACCCAGTACTTC. This chain connects TRBV5-6 to TRBJ2-5; no reliable D call. Trimming took 2 bases from V and 2 from J, leaving 16 bases between them. The CDR3 is 16 amino acids. CDR1 is SGHDT, CDR2 YYEEEE, per germline. Combining the CDR3 with reference TRBV5-6 and TRBJ2-5 gives the whole variable domain DAGVTQSPTHLIKTRGQQVTLRCSPKSGHDTVSWYQQALGQGPQFIFQYYEEEERQRGNFPDRFSGHQFPNYSSELNVNALLLGDSALYLCASSLAPWPGQETQYFGPGTRLLVL.

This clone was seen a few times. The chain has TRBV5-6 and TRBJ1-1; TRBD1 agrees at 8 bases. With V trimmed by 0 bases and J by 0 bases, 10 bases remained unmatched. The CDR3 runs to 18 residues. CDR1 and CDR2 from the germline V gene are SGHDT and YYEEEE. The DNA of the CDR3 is TGTGCCAGCAGCTTGGGTTTGACAGGGGTGGTCATGAACACTGAAGCTTTCTTT. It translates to CASSLGLTGVVMNTEAFF. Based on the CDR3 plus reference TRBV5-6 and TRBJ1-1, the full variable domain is DAGVTQSPTHLIKTRGQQVTLRCSPKSGHDTVSWYQQALGQGPQFIFQYYEEEERQRGNFPDRFSGHQFPNYSSELNVNALLLGDSALYLCASSLGLTGVVMNTEAFFGQGTRLTVV.

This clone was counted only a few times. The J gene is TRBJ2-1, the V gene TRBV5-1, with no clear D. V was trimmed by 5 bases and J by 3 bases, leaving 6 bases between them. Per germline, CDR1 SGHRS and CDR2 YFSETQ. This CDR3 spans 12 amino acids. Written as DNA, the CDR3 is TGCGCCAGCAGATCCCTCTACAATGAGCAGTTCTTC. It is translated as CASRSLYNEQFF.

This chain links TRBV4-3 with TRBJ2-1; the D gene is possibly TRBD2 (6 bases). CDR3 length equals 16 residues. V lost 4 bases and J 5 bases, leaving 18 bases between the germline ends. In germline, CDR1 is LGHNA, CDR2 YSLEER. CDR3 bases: TGCGCCAGCAGCCGGACGACTAGGGGTTTCAACAATGAGCAGTTCTTC. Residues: CASSRTTRGFNNEQFF.

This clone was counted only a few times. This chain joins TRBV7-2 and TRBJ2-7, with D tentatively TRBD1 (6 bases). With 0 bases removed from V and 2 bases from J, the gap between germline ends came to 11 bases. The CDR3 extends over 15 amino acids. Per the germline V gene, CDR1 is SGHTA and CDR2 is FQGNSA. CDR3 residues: CASSLAPGVTYEQYF. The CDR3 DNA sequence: TGTGCCAGCAGCTTAGCCCCAGGGGTAACCTACGAGCAGTACTTC. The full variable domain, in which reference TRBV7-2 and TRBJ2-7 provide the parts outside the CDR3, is GAGVSQSPSNKVTEKGKDVELRCDPISGHTALYWYRQSLGQGLEFLIYFQGNSAPDKSGLPSDRFSAERTGGSVSTLTIQRTQQEDSAVYLCASSLAPGVTYEQYFGPGTRLTVT.

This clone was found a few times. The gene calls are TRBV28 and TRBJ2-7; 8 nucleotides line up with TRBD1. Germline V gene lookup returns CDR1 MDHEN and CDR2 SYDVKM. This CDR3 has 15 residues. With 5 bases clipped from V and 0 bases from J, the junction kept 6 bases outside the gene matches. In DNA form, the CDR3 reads TGTGCCAGCAGTAGAAGGACAGGGAGCTCCTACGAGCAGTACTTC. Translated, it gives CASSRRTGSSYEQYF.

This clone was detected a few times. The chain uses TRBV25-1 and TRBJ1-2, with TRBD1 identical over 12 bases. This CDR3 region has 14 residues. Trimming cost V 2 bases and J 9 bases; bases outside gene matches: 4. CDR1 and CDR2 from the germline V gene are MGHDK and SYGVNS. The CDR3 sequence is CASSEGTGGRSYTF. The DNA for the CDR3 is TGTGCCAGCAGTGAAGGGACAGGGGGCAGGAGCTACACCTTC.

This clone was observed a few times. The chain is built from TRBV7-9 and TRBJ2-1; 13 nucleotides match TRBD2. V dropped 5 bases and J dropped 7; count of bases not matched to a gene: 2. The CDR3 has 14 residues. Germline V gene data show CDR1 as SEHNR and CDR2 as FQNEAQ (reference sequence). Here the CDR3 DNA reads TGTGCCAGCAGCCCGACTAGCGGGAGGAATGAGCAGTTCTTC. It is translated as CASSPTSGRNEQFF.

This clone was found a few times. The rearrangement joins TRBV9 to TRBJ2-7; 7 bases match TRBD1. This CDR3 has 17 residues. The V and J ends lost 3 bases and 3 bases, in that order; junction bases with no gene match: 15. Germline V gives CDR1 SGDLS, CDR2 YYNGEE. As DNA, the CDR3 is TGTGCCAGCAGCGCAACTGCCCGTATAGGGGGCATCTACGAGCAGTACTTC. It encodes CASSATARIGGIYEQYF.

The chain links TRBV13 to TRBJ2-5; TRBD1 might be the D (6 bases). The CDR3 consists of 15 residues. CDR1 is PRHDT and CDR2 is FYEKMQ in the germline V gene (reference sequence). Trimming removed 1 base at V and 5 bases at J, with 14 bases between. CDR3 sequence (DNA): TGTGCCAGCAGCTTAGCGTCGAGACAGGTGGAGACCCAGTACTTC. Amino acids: CASSLASRQVETQYF.

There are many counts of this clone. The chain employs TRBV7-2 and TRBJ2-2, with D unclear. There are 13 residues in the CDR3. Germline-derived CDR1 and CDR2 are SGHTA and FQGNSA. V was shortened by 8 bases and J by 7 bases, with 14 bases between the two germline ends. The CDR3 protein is CASGSNPGGELFF. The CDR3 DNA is TGTGCCAGCGGCTCCAACCCTGGCGGGGAGCTGTTTTTT. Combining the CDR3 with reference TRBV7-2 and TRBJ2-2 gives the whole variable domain GAGVSQSPSNKVTEKGKDVELRCDPISGHTALYWYRQSLGQGLEFLIYFQGNSAPDKSGLPSDRFSAERTGGSVSTLTIQRTQQEDSAVYLCASGSNPGGELFFGEGSRLTVL.